A selection of T cell receptor beta chains follows, all from one sample in a study of Ad26.COV2.S vaccination and SARS-CoV-2 variants. This table comes from immunoSEQ multiplex PCR, and its TCRdb copy is limited to in-frame clones, with some not included. This sample has about 420,000 clones, with roughly 88% found just once. The source was peripheral blood, collected in a trial of Ad26.COV2.S vaccine versus placebo. The receptors stem from a person aged 18-65 years who received the Ad26.COV2.S COVID-19 vaccine or a placebo. Both conserved end residues are part of each CDR3.

j_call v_call cdr3_aa
TRBJ2-1 TRBV6-5 CASGVGFYNEQFF
TRBJ2-1 TRBV10-1 CASSDRSSGGAYNEQFF
TRBJ2-5 TRBV11-1 CASSLGGGIQETQYF
TRBJ2-4 TRBV11-3 CASSLDRPRGLAKNIQYF
TRBJ2-7 TRBV6-5 CASSYSSRQFHEQYF
TRBJ2-3 TRBV4-1 CASSWEARTDTQYF
TRBJ2-7 TRBV4-1 CASSQTGDYEQYF
TRBJ2-5 TRBV7-2 CASSFAGPQETQYF
TRBJ2-1 TRBV28 CASSNLGVYNEQFF
TRBJ1-6 TRBV19 CASSATSGNPSYNSPLHF
TRBJ2-3 TRBV9 CASSAGVAGTDTQYF
TRBJ2-3 TRBV28 CASSSRLADTQYF
TRBJ1-1 TRBV7-2 CASSFFGRGVGLEAFF
TRBJ1-1 TRBV7-9 CASRWGDTEAFF
TRBJ2-1 TRBV3-1/TRBV3-2 CASSPRTDNYNEQFF
TRBJ1-6 TRBV6-6 CASSPSRNNSPLHF
TRBJ2-7 TRBV7-2 CASSRLAGGPVEQYF
TRBJ1-4 TRBV18 CASSPTGTNEKLFF
TRBJ1-5 TRBV7-9 CASSLAGQPQHF
TRBJ2-1 TRBV20-1 CSARENEQFF
TRBJ2-3 TRBV27 CASSISGGAGDTQYF
TRBJ2-3 TRBV4-2 CASSQEGGGGADTQYF
TRBJ1-6 TRBV6-6 CASSYGNRGRGSPLHF
TRBJ2-1 TRBV5-4 CASSDDSYNEQFF
TRBJ1-2 TRBV2 CASAGSEGGYTF
TRBJ2-5 TRBV6-5 CASARDRGGETQYF
TRBJ1-1 TRBV5-1 CASSPEKFETEAFF
TRBJ1-5 TRBV10-3 CAISESSGGRNQPQHF
TRBJ2-2 TRBV5-4 CASSLVGGELFF
TRBJ1-5 TRBV7-9 CASSLGVGGNQPQHF
TRBJ1-1 TRBV29-1 CSAPKGGQAFF
TRBJ2-1 TRBV30 CAWSRSLAGVHNEQFF
TRBJ1-2 TRBV7-9 CASSQGGIERWDGYTF
TRBJ2-3 TRBV2 CASSYFPDTQYF
TRBJ2-5 TRBV29-1 CSVLGQGLGETQYF
TRBJ1-2 TRBV7-9 CASSLGGASGNYGYTF
TRBJ2-1 TRBV7-9 CASGPEGGYNEQFF
TRBJ1-1 TRBV27 CASSFPGGDTEAFF
TRBJ1-2 TRBV30 CAWSGDRYNYGYTF
TRBJ2-7 TRBV12-3/TRBV12-4 CASGRGEYEQYF
TRBJ1-1 TRBV6-2/TRBV6-3 CASSYFGVGAVTEAFF
TRBJ2-1 TRBV5-1 CASSPQGSLYEQFF
TRBJ1-1 TRBV27 CASSRQGMNTEAFF
TRBJ2-5 TRBV20-1 CSASPSEETQYF
TRBJ1-2 TRBV30 CACQRDVGGYTF
TRBJ1-1 TRBV7-9 CASSRTGLFIRTEAFF
TRBJ2-7 TRBV15 CATSRIPRDSSYEQYF
TRBJ1-4 TRBV9 CASSVGGATNEKLFF
TRBJ1-4 TRBV5-1 CASSLRPRDTNEKLFF
TRBJ1-5 TRBV7-8 CASSHQGAGQPQHF
TRBJ1-3 TRBV4-3 CASSQVSVRSSGNTIYF
TRBJ1-1 TRBV6-2/TRBV6-3 CASSHAGTGNTEAFF
TRBJ2-7 TRBV7-2 CASSPLAGGREQYF
TRBJ2-3 TRBV19 CASRRQRTDTQYF
TRBJ1-6 TRBV3-1/TRBV3-2 CASSQGQGAGSPLHF
TRBJ2-7 TRBV10-3 CAISDIKAGGTHEQYF
TRBJ1-3 TRBV4-2 CASSQEGSSGNTIYF
TRBJ1-2 TRBV29-1 CSVSRDRGYGYTF
TRBJ1-6 TRBV3-1/TRBV3-2 CASSQGSSGDSPLHF
TRBJ1-2 TRBV5-1 CASSLPRDPEGTGVYGYTF